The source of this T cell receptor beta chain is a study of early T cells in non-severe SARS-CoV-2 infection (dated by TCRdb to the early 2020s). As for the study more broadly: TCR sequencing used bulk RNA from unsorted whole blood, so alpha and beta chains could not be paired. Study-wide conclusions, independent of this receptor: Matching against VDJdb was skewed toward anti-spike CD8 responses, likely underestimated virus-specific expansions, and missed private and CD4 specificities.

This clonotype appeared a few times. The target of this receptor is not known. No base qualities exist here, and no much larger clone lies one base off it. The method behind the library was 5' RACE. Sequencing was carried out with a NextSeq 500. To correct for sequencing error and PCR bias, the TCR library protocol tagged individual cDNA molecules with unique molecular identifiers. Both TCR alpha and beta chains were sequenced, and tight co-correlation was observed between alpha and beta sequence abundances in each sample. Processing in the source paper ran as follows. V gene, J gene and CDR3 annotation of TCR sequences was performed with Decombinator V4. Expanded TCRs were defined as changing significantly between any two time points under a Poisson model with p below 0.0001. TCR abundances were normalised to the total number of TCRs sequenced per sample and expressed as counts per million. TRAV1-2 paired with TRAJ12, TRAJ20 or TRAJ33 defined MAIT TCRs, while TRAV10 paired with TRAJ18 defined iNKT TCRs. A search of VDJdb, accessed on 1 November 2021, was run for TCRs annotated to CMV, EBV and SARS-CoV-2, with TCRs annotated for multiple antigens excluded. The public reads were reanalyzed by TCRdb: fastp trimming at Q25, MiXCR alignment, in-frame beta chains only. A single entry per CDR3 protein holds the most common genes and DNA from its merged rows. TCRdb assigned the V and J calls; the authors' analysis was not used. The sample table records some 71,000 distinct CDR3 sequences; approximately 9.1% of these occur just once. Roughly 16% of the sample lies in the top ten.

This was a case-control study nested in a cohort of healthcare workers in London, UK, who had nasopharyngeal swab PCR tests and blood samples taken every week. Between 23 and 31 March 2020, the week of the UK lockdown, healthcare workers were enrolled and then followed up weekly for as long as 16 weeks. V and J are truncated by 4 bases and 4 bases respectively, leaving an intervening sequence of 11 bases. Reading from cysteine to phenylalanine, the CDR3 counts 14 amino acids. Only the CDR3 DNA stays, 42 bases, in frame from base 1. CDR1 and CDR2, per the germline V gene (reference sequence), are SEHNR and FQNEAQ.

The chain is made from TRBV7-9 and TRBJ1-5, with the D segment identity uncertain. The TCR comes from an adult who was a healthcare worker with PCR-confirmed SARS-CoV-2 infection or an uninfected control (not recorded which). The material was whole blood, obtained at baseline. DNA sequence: TGTGCCAGCAGCTCGGGCAGTGCAAATCAGCCCCAGCATTTT. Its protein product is CASSSGSANQPQHF.